This TCR beta chain comes out of a study of T-cell reconstitution after alpha-beta-depleted transplantation in children. Whole-study results and caveats: Expanded graft clones, several hundred of them, were reportedly the source of alpha-beta T cells about two months after transplant. T cells produced anew were the main source of T-cell counts and diversity one year after transplant. Some patients' high day-60 TCRbeta diversity was traced to surviving recipient T cells and thymic progenitors.

Note on this clonotype: Its antigen is not identified.

Molecular barcoding with unique molecular identifiers was used for the TCRbeta library. Each CDR3 protein is one row after TCRdb ran MiXCR on the PCR reads. The data show nearly 350,000 distinct CDR3 sequences, with roughly 15% seen just once and about 41% held by the top ten. The CDR3 has 18 residues. Looked up from germline, CDR1 is SGHAT and CDR2 is FQNNGV. The J segment lost 5 bases and the V segment lost 5 bases, leaving 15 bases of the junction unmatched. This chain links TRBV11-2 with TRBJ2-5; 12 bases fit TRBD2. The receptor was derived from a male patient between 2 and 15 years old who had a stem cell transplant for acute lymphoblastic leukemia, so the T cells may come from the graft donor. The sample here was PBMCs, mostly from graft donor cells, taken 360 days after TCRalphabeta/CD19-depleted stem cell transplant. CDR3 in DNA: TGTGCCAGCAGCGAACCAAAGCTAGCGGGAGGGCCTTGGGAGACCCAGTACTTC. The encoded protein is CASSEPKLAGGPWETQYF.